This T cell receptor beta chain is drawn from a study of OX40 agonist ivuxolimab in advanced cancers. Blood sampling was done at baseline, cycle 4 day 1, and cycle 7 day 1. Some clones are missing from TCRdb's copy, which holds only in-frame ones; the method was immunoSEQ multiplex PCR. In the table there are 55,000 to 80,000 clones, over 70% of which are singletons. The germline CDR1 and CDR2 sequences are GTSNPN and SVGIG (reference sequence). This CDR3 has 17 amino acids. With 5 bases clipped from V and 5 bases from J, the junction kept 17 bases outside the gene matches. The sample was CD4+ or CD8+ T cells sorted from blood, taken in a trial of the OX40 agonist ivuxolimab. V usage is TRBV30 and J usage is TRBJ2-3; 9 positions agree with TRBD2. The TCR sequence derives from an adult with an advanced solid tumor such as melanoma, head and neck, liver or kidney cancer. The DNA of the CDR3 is TGTGCCTGGGCCCCCGCGAGATTTAGCGGGGGCCTAGATACGCAGTATTTT. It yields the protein CAWAPARFSGGLDTQYF.